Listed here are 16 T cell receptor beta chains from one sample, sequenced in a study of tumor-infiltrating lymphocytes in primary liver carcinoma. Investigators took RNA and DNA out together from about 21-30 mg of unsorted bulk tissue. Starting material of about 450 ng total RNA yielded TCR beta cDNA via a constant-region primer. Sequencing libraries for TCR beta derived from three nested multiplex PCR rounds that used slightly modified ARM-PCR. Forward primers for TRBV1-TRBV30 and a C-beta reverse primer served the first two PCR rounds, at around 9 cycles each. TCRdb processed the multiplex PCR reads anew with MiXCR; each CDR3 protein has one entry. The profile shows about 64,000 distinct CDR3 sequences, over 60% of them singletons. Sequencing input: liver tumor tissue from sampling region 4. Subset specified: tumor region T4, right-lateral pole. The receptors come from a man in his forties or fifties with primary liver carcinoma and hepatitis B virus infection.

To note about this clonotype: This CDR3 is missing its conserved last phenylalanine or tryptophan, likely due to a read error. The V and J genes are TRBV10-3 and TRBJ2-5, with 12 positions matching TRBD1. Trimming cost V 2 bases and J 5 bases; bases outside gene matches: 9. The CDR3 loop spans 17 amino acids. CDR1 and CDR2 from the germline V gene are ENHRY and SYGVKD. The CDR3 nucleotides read TGTGCCATCAGTGAGCCGAAGGGACAGGGGGCGACGGAGACCCAGTACATC. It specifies CAISEPKGQGATETQYI.

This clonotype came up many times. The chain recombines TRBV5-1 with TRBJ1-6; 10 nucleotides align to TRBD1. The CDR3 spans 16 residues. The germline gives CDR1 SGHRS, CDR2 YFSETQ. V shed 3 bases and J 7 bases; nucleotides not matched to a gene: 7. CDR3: CASSSNPGQGNSPLHF. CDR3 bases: TGCGCCAGCAGCTCGAATCCGGGACAGGGGAATTCACCCCTCCACTTT. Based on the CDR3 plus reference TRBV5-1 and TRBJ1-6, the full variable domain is KAGVTQTPRYLIKTRGQQVTLSCSPISGHRSVSWYQQTPGQGLQFLFEYFSETQRNKGNFPGRFSGRQFSNSRSEMNVSTLELGDSALYLCASSSNPGQGNSPLHFGNGTRLTVT.

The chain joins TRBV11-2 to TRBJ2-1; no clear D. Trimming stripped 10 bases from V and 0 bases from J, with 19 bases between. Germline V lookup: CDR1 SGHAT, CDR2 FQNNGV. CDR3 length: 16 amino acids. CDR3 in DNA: TGTGCCATCATCCTAGATCCAGAGAGCTCCTACAATGAGCAGTTCTTC. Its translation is CAIILDPESSYNEQFF.

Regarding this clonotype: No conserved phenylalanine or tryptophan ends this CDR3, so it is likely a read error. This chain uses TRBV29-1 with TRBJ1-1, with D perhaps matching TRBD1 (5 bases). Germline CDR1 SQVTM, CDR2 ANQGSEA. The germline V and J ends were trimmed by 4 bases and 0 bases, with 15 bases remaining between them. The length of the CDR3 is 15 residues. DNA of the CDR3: TGCAGCGTTGTGGCAGGGTGGGGAATGAACACTGAAGCTTTCCTT. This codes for CSVVAGWGMNTEAFL.

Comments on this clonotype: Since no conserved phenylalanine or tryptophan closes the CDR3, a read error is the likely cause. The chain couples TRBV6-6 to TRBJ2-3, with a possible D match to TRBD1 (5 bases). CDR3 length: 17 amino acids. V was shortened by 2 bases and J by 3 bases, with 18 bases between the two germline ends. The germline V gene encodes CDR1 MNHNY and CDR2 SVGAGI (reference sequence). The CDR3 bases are TGTGCCAGCAGTTACGGGTTGGGGTCAGGGTTAACAGATACGCAGTATCTT. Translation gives CASSYGLGSGLTDTQYL.

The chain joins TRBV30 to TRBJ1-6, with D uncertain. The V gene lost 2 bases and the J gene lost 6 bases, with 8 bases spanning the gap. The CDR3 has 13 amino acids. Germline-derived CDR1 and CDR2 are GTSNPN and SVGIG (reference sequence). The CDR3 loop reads CAWSRMINSPLHF. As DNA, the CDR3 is TGTGCCTGGAGTCGAATGATTAATTCACCCCTCCACTTT.

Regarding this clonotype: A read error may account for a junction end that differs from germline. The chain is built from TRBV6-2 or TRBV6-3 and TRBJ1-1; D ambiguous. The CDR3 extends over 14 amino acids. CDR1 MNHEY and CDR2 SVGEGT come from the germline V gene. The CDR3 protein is CISSYPELNIEAFF. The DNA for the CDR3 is TGTATCAGCAGTTACCCAGAGCTGAACATTGAAGCTTTCTTT.

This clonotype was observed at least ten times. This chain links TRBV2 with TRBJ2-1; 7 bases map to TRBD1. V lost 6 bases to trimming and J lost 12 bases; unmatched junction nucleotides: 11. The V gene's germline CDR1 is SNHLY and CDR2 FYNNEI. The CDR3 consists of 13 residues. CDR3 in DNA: TGTGCCAGCAGGACAGGGCAAGCAGGAGGGCAGTTCTTC. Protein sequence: CASRTGQAGGQFF.

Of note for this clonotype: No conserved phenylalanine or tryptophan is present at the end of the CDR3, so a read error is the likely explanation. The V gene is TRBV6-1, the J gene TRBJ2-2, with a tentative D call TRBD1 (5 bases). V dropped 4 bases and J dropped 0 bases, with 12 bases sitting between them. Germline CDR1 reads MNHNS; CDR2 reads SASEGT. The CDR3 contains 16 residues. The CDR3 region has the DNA TGTGCCAGCAGTGGGTTCCCAGGGTCGAACACCGGGGAGCTGTTTTCT. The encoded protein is CASSGFPGSNTGELFS.

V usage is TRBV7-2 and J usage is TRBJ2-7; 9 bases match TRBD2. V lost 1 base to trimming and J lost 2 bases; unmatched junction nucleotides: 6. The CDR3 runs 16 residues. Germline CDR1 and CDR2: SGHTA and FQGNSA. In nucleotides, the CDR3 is TGTGCCAGCAGCTTAGTATGCGGGAGGGTAACCTACGAGCAGTACTTC. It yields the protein CASSLVCGRVTYEQYF.

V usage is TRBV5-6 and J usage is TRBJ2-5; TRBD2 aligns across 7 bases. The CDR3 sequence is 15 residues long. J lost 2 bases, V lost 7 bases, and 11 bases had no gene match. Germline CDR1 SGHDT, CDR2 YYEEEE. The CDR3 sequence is CASGASGRDQETQYF. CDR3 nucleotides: TGTGCCAGCGGAGCTAGTGGGAGGGATCAAGAGACCCAGTACTTC.

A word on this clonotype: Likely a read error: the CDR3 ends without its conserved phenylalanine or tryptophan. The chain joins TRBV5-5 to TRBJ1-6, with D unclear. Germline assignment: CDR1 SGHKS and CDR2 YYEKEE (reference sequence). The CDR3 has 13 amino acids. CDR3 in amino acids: CASSFSTEPGLHS. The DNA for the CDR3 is TGTGCCAGTAGCTTCAGTACAGAGCCCGGCCTCCACTCT.

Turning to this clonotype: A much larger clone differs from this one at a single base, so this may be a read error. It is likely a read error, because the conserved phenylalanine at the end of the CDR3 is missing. The CDR3 region has the DNA TGTGCCAGCAGCCTCTGGGCTAGCGGGAGAGGAGATACGCAGTATTCT. This codes for CASSLWASGRGDTQYS. This chain links TRBV28 with TRBJ2-3; 10 bases agree with TRBD2. The V gene's germline CDR1 is MDHEN and CDR2 SYDVKM. The CDR3 has 16 amino acids. J gave up 5 bases and V 6 bases, and 11 bases lay outside the gene matches.

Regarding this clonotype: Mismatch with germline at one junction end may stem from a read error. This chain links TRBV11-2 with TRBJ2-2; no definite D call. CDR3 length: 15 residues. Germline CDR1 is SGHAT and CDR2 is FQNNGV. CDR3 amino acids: CACSFLGSNTGELFF. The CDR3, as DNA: TGTGCCTGCAGCTTTTTGGGATCGAACACCGGGGAGCTGTTTTTT. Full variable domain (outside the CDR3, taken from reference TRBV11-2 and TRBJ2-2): EAGVAQSPRYKIIEKRQSVAFWCNPISGHATLYWYQQILGQGPKLLIQFQNNGVVDDSQLPKDRFSAERLKGVDSTLKIQPAKLEDSAVYLCACSFLGSNTGELFFGEGSRLTVL.

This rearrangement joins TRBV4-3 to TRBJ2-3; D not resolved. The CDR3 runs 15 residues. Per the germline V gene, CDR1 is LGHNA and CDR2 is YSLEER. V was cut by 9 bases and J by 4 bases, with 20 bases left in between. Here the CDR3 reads CASNRGVVLADTQYF. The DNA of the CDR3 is TGCGCCAGTAACCGAGGAGTCGTCTTAGCAGATACGCAGTATTTT.

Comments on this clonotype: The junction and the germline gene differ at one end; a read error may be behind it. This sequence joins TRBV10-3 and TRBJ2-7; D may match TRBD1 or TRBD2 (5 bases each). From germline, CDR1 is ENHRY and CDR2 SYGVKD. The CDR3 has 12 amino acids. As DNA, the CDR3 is TGTGCCATCACCCCGGGGACCCCCGAGCAGTGCTTT. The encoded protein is CAITPGTPEQCF.